The 19 T cell receptor beta chains below all came from one sample that was sequenced in a study of T cell responses to AZD1222 COVID-19 vaccine. Profiled with immunoSEQ multiplex PCR; TCRdb holds only in-frame clones, not every one. The sample holds under 130,000 clones, 70% to 90% seen once. The input for sequencing was peripheral blood, taken 28 days after the second AZD1222 dose. These receptors all come from an adult who received the AZD1222 COVID-19 vaccine.

The gene calls are TRBV5-4 and TRBJ2-1; TRBD1 agrees at 7 bases. Trimming at V came to 2 bases and at J to 3 bases, leaving 2 bases not matched to a gene. CDR3 length equals 14 residues. The germline V gene encodes CDR1 SGHNT and CDR2 YYREEE (reference sequence). The CDR3 is CASSLRTGYNEQFF. CDR3 sequence (DNA): TGTGCCAGCAGCTTAAGGACAGGCTACAATGAGCAGTTCTTC.

This clone was detected once. The genes are TRBV4-2 and TRBJ2-2; 7 nucleotides agree with TRBD1. This CDR3 has 15 residues. Germline V gene lookup returns CDR1 LGHNA and CDR2 YNFKEQ. V shed 0 bases and J 4 bases; nucleotides not matched to a gene: 2. The CDR3 nucleotides are TGTGCCAGCAGCCAAGAGACAGGGATCACCGGGGAGCTGTTTTTT. The encoded protein is CASSQETGITGELFF.

The V and J genes are TRBV3-1 (or the pseudogene TRBV3-2) and TRBJ1-1; TRBD1 aligns across 8 bases. Losses at the gene ends were 5 bases for V and 3 bases for J; bases not matched to a gene: 14. The CDR3 is made up of 17 amino acids. The V gene's germline CDR1 is LGHDT and CDR2 YNNKEL (reference sequence). Here the CDR3 DNA reads TGTGCCAGCAGCGCGGTACACGGACAGGGCCTCTACACTGAAGCTTTCTTT. This translates into CASSAVHGQGLYTEAFF.

This chain links TRBV5-1 with TRBJ1-1, with a tentative D call TRBD1 (6 bases). Trimming shortened V by 4 bases and J by 7 bases, and 17 bases separated the two germline ends. The CDR3 length is 14 residues. CDR1 and CDR2 from the germline V gene are SGHRS and YFSETQ. The CDR3 nucleotides are TGCGCCAGCAGCGGGACCGGACAGTTTGGTGAAGCTTTCTTT. Protein: CASSGTGQFGEAFF.

The rearrangement joins TRBV19 to TRBJ1-1; no definite D call. The CDR3 spans 17 residues. Deletions cut 0 bases from V and 2 bases from J, with 16 bases between. The germline V gene encodes CDR1 LNHDA and CDR2 SQIVND (reference sequence). The CDR3, as DNA: TGTGCCAGTAGTATAGATCCAGCAAAGGACCTAAACACTGAAGCTTTCTTT. Encoded protein: CASSIDPAKDLNTEAFF. The whole variable domain, filled in from reference TRBV19 and TRBJ1-1, reads DGGITQSPKYLFRKEGQNVTLSCEQNLNHDAMYWYRQDPGQGLRLIYYSQIVNDFQKGDIAEGYSVSREKKESFPLTVTSAQKNPTAFYLCASSIDPAKDLNTEAFFGQGTRLTVV.

This chain links TRBV19 with TRBJ1-5; D is undetermined. CDR1 and CDR2 (germline): LNHDA, SQIVND (reference sequence). The ends were cut back, 3 bases at V and 7 bases at J, with 19 bases in the middle. The CDR3 runs to 16 residues. DNA of the CDR3: TGTGCCAGTAGTATCGATGTGGGGAATGTTGGCCAGCCCCAGCATTTT. Its translation: CASSIDVGNVGQPQHF. The whole variable domain, remainder taken from reference TRBV19 and TRBJ1-5, is DGGITQSPKYLFRKEGQNVTLSCEQNLNHDAMYWYRQDPGQGLRLIYYSQIVNDFQKGDIAEGYSVSREKKESFPLTVTSAQKNPTAFYLCASSIDVGNVGQPQHFGDGTRLSIL.

The chain is built from TRBV19 and TRBJ2-7, with D perhaps TRBD1 (5 bases). V was shortened by 4 bases and J by 2 bases, with 9 bases between the two germline ends. The CDR3 covers 13 residues. In germline, CDR1 is LNHDA, CDR2 SQIVND (reference sequence). CDR3 sequence: CASSRGRTYEQYF. The CDR3 DNA is TGTGCCAGTAGTAGGGGCAGAACCTACGAGCAGTACTTC.

This sequence joins TRBV9 and TRBJ1-1; 11 positions match TRBD1. The germline V gene has CDR1 SGDLS and CDR2 YYNGEE. There are 15 residues in the CDR3. V shed 3 bases and J 2 bases; nucleotides not matched to a gene: 3. CDR3 bases: TGTGCCAGCAGCGCCGGGACAGGGGGAAACACTGAAGCTTTCTTT. The encoded protein is CASSAGTGGNTEAFF.

The rearrangement links TRBV11-2 to TRBJ2-7; 7 bases match TRBD2. V shed 1 base, J shed 3 bases, and the junction held 6 bases outside the gene matches. This CDR3 has 15 residues. CDR1 is SGHAT and CDR2 is FQNNGV in the germline V gene. CDR3 protein: CASSLGWEGRYEQYF. The CDR3 coding sequence is TGTGCCAGCAGCTTAGGGTGGGAGGGCCGCTACGAGCAGTACTTC.

The chain links TRBV7-9 to TRBJ2-6; 7 nucleotides agree with TRBD1. In germline, CDR1 is SEHNR, CDR2 FQNEAQ (reference sequence). CDR3 length: 17 amino acids. The junction had 9 bases not matched to a gene; V was cut back by 5 bases and J by 2 bases. The CDR3 here is CASSPTRTGAGANVLTF. The CDR3 nucleotides are TGTGCCAGCAGCCCCACTCGAACAGGGGCTGGGGCCAACGTCCTGACTTTC.

The table lists this clone with a count of one. The chain joins TRBV4-1 to TRBJ2-7, with TRBD2 identical over 9 bases. V lost 4 bases and J lost 6; bases outside the gene matches: 10. Germline V gene data show CDR1 as MGHRA and CDR2 as YSYEKL. The CDR3 totals 15 residues. The CDR3 DNA follows: TGCGCCAGCAGCCTCGCTAGCGGGATAAGGTCCGAGCAGTACTTC. Encoded protein: CASSLASGIRSEQYF.

V is TRBV18 and J is TRBJ1-4, with 9 bases that match TRBD1. Germline-derived CDR1 and CDR2 are KGHSH and LQKENI. The CDR3 length is 15 residues. With V trimmed by 5 bases and J by 5 bases, 6 bases remained unmatched. In DNA form, the CDR3 reads TGTGCCAGCTCATTGGACAGGGGTCGGAATGAAAAACTGTTTTTT. This encodes CASSLDRGRNEKLFF.

The V call is TRBV4-3, the J call TRBJ1-1; D is ambiguous. The V gene lost 1 base and the J gene lost 2 bases, with 14 bases spanning the gap. The CDR3 extends over 16 amino acids. Germline V gene data show CDR1 as LGHNA and CDR2 as YSLEER. CDR3 nucleotide sequence: TGCGCCAGCAGCCAAGGGGGTCGGGGAGGAAACACTGAAGCTTTCTTT. Encoded protein: CASSQGGRGGNTEAFF.

The chain carries TRBV4-1 and TRBJ1-6, with D possibly being TRBD1 (5 bases). The CDR3 loop spans 17 amino acids. With 0 bases removed from V and 6 bases from J, the gap between germline ends came to 15 bases. CDR1 and CDR2 from the germline V gene are MGHRA and YSYEKL. CDR3 residues: CASSQDLRTGTNSPLHF. The CDR3 nucleotides are TGCGCCAGCAGCCAAGATCTCAGGACTGGGACTAATTCACCCCTCCACTTT.

This chain links TRBV21-1 with TRBJ1-1. TRBV21-1 is labeled a pseudogene. The CDR3 is 13 amino acids. In DNA, the CDR3 is TGTGCCAGCAGCAAAACTGCGGAAACTGAAGCTTTCTTT. This sequence encodes CASSKTAETEAFF.

This clone appeared a few times. This chain connects TRBV15 to TRBJ2-2, with 8 nucleotides matching TRBD2. The CDR3 spans 17 residues. V shed 0 bases and J 7 bases; nucleotides not matched to a gene: 10. CDR1 and CDR2 (germline): LNHNV, YYDKDF (reference sequence). CDR3 DNA sequence: TGTGCCACCAGCAGAGATTCTTTAAGGACTAGCAGCGGGGAGCTGTTTTTT. Its protein product is CATSRDSLRTSSGELFF.

The genes are TRBV10-3 and TRBJ1-2, with D maybe TRBD1 (5 bases). Trimming cost V 0 bases and J 4 bases, with 9 bases left between them. Germline V gene data show CDR1 as ENHRY and CDR2 as SYGVKD. This CDR3 has 14 amino acids. CDR3 sequence (DNA): TGTGCCATCAGTGAGTCTCAGGGTGGCTATGGCTACACCTTC. It specifies CAISESQGGYGYTF.

This clone appeared a few times. V usage is TRBV2 and J usage is TRBJ1-5; a weak D match, TRBD1 (6 bases). V dropped 2 bases and J dropped 0 bases, with 8 bases sitting between them. Germline CDR1 is SNHLY and CDR2 is FYNNEI. This CDR3 is built from 15 residues. CDR3 DNA: TGTGCCAGCAGTGAAAGGGGGGATAGCAATCAGCCCCAGCATTTT. Protein product: CASSERGDSNQPQHF. Combining the CDR3 with reference TRBV2 and TRBJ1-5 gives the whole variable domain EPEVTQTPSHQVTQMGQEVILRCVPISNHLYFYWYRQILGQKVEFLVSFYNNEISEKSEIFDDQFSVERPDGSNFTLKIRSTKLEDSAMYFCASSERGDSNQPQHFGDGTRLSIL.

The J gene is TRBJ1-4, the V gene TRBV7-2; D ambiguous. Trimming removed 4 bases from V and 6 bases from J, with 12 bases in between. Germline V gene data show CDR1 as SGHTA and CDR2 as FQGNSA. The CDR3 is made up of 14 amino acids. CDR3 coding DNA: TGTGCCAGCAGCTCCAGCGCGTTTTATGAAAAACTGTTTTTT. Residues: CASSSSAFYEKLFF.